Listed here are 21 T cell receptor beta chains from one sample, sequenced in a study of T cells in Graves' hyperthyroidism and ophthalmopathy. Amplification of TCR beta CDR3 regions was performed using RNA transcripts as template. First-round RT-PCR of the TCR CDR3 relied on the HTBI primer set. Each CDR3 protein gets one entry after TCRdb re-called the multiplex PCR reads with MiXCR. The table lists roughly 570,000 distinct CDR3 sequences, 15% to 18% of them singletons. The sample taken for sequencing was blood. All receptors derive from a woman in her twenties or thirties with Graves' hyperthyroidism.

This clonotype was counted between two and nine times. The chain employs TRBV11-1 and TRBJ2-5; no clear D gene. V lost 5 bases and J 3 bases, leaving 4 bases between the germline ends. Germline CDR1 is SGHAT and CDR2 is FQDESV (reference sequence). The CDR3 loop spans 11 amino acids. CDR3 bases: TGTGCCAGCAGCGGCAAAGAGACCCAGTACTTC. This translates into CASSGKETQYF. Variable domain in full (rest from reference TRBV11-1 and TRBJ2-5): EAEVAQSPRYKITEKSQAVAFWCDPISGHATLYWYRQILGQGPELLVQFQDESVVDDSQLPKDRFSAERLKGVDSTLKIQPAELGDSAMYLCASSGKETQYFGPGTRLLVL.

On this clonotype itself: One base away lies a much larger clone, so this may be a sequencing read error. V gene TRBV2 combines with J gene TRBJ2-7; 7 bases fit TRBD2. The CDR3 is made up of 14 amino acids. Germline V gene data show CDR1 as SNHLY and CDR2 as FYNNEI. As DNA, the CDR3 is TGTGCCAGCGTCCCGACTAGCTCCTCCCACGAGCAGTACTTC. Translation: CASVPTSSSHEQYF.

This clonotype came up a few times. Sequence at one end of the junction differs from germline and may be a read error. The chain has TRBV5-1 and TRBJ2-3; 7 positions agree with TRBD2. Germline-derived CDR1 and CDR2 are SGHRS and YFSETQ. This CDR3 is built from 17 residues. CDR3 protein: CASSSRTSSESTDTRYF. CDR3 nucleotides: TGTGCCAGCAGCTCCCGGACTAGTTCCGAGAGCACAGATACGCGGTATTTT.

The V gene is TRBV3-1, the J gene TRBJ2-7; TRBD2 matches at 10 bases. CDR3 size: 16 residues. V dropped 1 base and J dropped 6; count of bases not matched to a gene: 9. The V gene's germline CDR1 is LGHDT and CDR2 YNNKEL (reference sequence). The CDR3 region is CASSQVGLAGESEQYF. Here the CDR3 DNA reads TGTGCCAGCAGCCAAGTGGGGCTAGCGGGGGAAAGCGAGCAGTACTTC.

This clonotype was found a few times. The V call is TRBV20-1, the J call TRBJ1-2; weak D call: TRBD1 (5 bases). Germline loops: CDR1 DFQATT, CDR2 SNEGSKA (reference sequence). This CDR3 spans 11 amino acids. Trimming took off 5 bases at V and 4 bases at J, with 8 bases between the two ends. The CDR3 reads CSAPDSYGYTF. DNA for the CDR3: TGCAGTGCTCCCGACAGCTATGGCTACACCTTC.

This clonotype was found many times. The chain uses TRBV18 and TRBJ2-1, with D hard to call. The V end lost 0 bases, the J end lost 5 bases, and 8 bases lay between the germline ends. The CDR3 length is 14 residues. Germline V gene data show CDR1 as KGHSH and CDR2 as LQKENI. The CDR3 loop reads CASSPPYPDNEQFF. The CDR3 DNA reads as TGTGCCAGCTCACCACCATACCCGGACAATGAGCAGTTCTTC.

This clonotype was found many times. The chain uses TRBV20-1 and TRBJ1-4; D remains ambiguous. The CDR3 runs to 13 residues. Trimming left V 0 bases short and J 8 bases short, with 10 bases between. Per germline, CDR1 DFQATT and CDR2 SNEGSKA (reference sequence). CDR3 amino acids: CSAREGIREKLFF. Written as DNA, the CDR3 is TGCAGTGCTAGAGAGGGGATTCGGGAAAAACTGTTTTTT.

This clonotype was recorded at least ten times. The chain joins TRBV12-3 or TRBV12-4 to TRBJ2-1, with a possible D match to TRBD2 (6 bases). The CDR3 is made up of 16 amino acids. V was trimmed by 6 bases and J by 3 bases, leaving 18 bases between them. The CDR3 bases are TGTGCCAGCAGCCACGAACTAGCTATTGGCTACAATGAGCAGTTCTTC. Amino acids: CASSHELAIGYNEQFF.

This clonotype appeared a few times. Being one base from a much bigger clone, this may be a read error. The genes are TRBV28 and TRBJ2-7; TRBD1 matches 10 bases. The CDR3 covers 15 residues. Looked up from germline, CDR1 is MDHEN and CDR2 is SYDVKM. V shed 4 bases, J shed 9 bases, and the junction held 12 bases outside the gene matches. The chain's CDR3 is CASSSPGQGVDGQYF. The DNA for the CDR3 is TGTGCCAGCAGTTCCCCCGGACAGGGGGTGGACGGGCAGTACTTC.

The rearrangement links TRBV10-3 to TRBJ1-2, with D uncertain. Germline values: CDR1 ENHRY, CDR2 SYGVKD. Trimming left V 6 bases short and J 0 bases short, with 8 bases between. This CDR3 spans 13 amino acids. CDR3 sequence reads: CAIRRAANYGYTF. Written as DNA, the CDR3 is TGTGCCATCAGGCGGGCCGCTAACTATGGCTACACCTTC.

This clonotype was counted many times. The rearrangement links TRBV11-2 to TRBJ2-2; D unresolved. This CDR3 contains 17 residues. Germline CDR1 is SGHAT and CDR2 is FQNNGV. V was trimmed by 0 bases and J by 6 bases, leaving 17 bases between them. The CDR3 protein is CASSLERTITRPGELFF. The CDR3 bases are TGTGCCAGCAGCTTAGAGCGGACCATTACTCGACCCGGGGAGCTGTTTTTT.

This clonotype was observed a handful of times. This sequence joins TRBV20-1 and TRBJ2-5; a possible D gene is TRBD1 (6 bases). Germline CDR1 is DFQATT and CDR2 is SNEGSKA (reference sequence). The CDR3 consists of 15 residues. The V end lost 3 bases, the J end lost 0 bases, and 14 bases lay between the germline ends. The CDR3 protein is CSARRQEMYQETQYF. DNA of the CDR3: TGCAGTGCTAGGCGACAGGAAATGTACCAAGAGACCCAGTACTTC.

A few counts support this clonotype. The chain carries TRBV6-1 and TRBJ2-7; 8 bases agree with TRBD2. This CDR3 comprises 13 residues. Germline V gene data show CDR1 as MNHNS and CDR2 as SASEGT. V dropped 6 bases and J dropped 3; count of bases not matched to a gene: 4. CDR3 bases: TGTGCCAGCAGGCTTAGCGGGAACTACGAGCAGTACTTC. Its translation: CASRLSGNYEQYF.

This clonotype turned up a few times. V is TRBV9 and J is TRBJ2-1, with 13 bases fitting TRBD2. Germline V gives CDR1 SGDLS, CDR2 YYNGEE. V lost 2 bases, J lost 8 bases, and 4 bases stayed unmatched. The CDR3 extends over 15 amino acids. The chain's CDR3 is CASSVGLAGAYEQFF. The CDR3 DNA reads TGTGCCAGCAGCGTCGGACTAGCGGGAGCATATGAGCAGTTCTTC.

The chain recombines TRBV29-1 with TRBJ2-3; a weak D match, TRBD2 (7 bases). Per the germline V gene, CDR1 is SQVTM and CDR2 is ANQGSEA. V gave up 7 bases and J gave up 3 bases, with 20 bases separating them. CDR3 length: 15 amino acids. In nucleotides, the CDR3 is TGCAGCGCTCTTTCGGGGGCGGGAGTAACAGATACGCAGTATTTT. Amino acid sequence: CSALSGAGVTDTQYF.

This clonotype was detected only a few times. This chain joins TRBV9 and TRBJ1-6; TRBD1 is a possible D gene (5 bases). The V and J ends lost 0 bases and 7 bases respectively, with 8 bases between them. Germline V lookup: CDR1 SGDLS, CDR2 YYNGEE. The CDR3 is 14 amino acids. CDR3 region: CASSVVEGNSPLHF. The CDR3 nucleotides read TGTGCCAGCAGCGTAGTGGAGGGGAATTCACCCCTCCACTTT.

This clonotype was seen many times. V and J are TRBV11-2 and TRBJ2-2; D is ambiguous. Trimming left V 8 bases short and J 1 base short, with 8 bases between. The CDR3 has 13 residues. CDR1 is SGHAT, CDR2 FQNNGV, per germline. The CDR3 DNA follows: TGTGCCAGCGGAAACAAGAACACCGGGGAGCTGTTTTTT. It is translated as CASGNKNTGELFF. Using reference TRBV11-2 and TRBJ2-2 for the parts outside the CDR3, the full variable domain is EAGVAQSPRYKIIEKRQSVAFWCNPISGHATLYWYQQILGQGPKLLIQFQNNGVVDDSQLPKDRFSAERLKGVDSTLKIQPAKLEDSAVYLCASGNKNTGELFFGEGSRLTVL.

A few counts support this clonotype. This chain uses TRBV6-1 with TRBJ2-3, with D hard to call. This CDR3 has 13 amino acids. Germline CDR1 MNHNS, CDR2 SASEGT. Trimming left V 6 bases short and J 0 bases short, with 7 bases between. The DNA of the CDR3 is TGTGCCAGCAGAGGATACAGCACAGATACGCAGTATTTT. Residues: CASRGYSTDTQYF.

The chain has TRBV9 and TRBJ2-2; the D gene is possibly TRBD1 (5 bases). Trimming took off 3 bases at V and 0 bases at J, with 12 bases between the two ends. CDR3 length: 16 residues. Germline V gene sequence: CDR1 SGDLS, CDR2 YYNGEE. Written as DNA, the CDR3 is TGTGCCAGCAGCGCAGGGATCATACCGAACACCGGGGAGCTGTTTTTT. Residues: CASSAGIIPNTGELFF. Combining the CDR3 with reference TRBV9 and TRBJ2-2 gives the whole variable domain DSGVTQTPKHLITATGQRVTLRCSPRSGDLSVYWYQQSLDQGLQFLIQYYNGEERAKGNILERFSAQQFPDLHSELNLSSLELGDSALYFCASSAGIIPNTGELFFGEGSRLTVL.

This clonotype has just a few counts. The chain couples TRBV20-1 to TRBJ2-7; 8 nucleotides match TRBD2. Germline CDR1 is DFQATT and CDR2 is SNEGSKA (reference sequence). This CDR3 spans 14 amino acids. V dropped 4 bases and J dropped 4; count of bases not matched to a gene: 9. This CDR3 is CSAIPSAGAYEQYF. CDR3 DNA: TGCAGTGCTATTCCCTCAGCGGGAGCTTACGAGCAGTACTTC.

This clonotype has at least ten counts. The J gene is TRBJ2-7, the V gene TRBV7-2; D might be TRBD1 (6 bases). The CDR3 is 14 amino acids. The V and J ends lost 7 bases and 0 bases respectively, with 13 bases between them. Germline V lookup: CDR1 SGHTA, CDR2 FQGNSA. CDR3 sequence: CASTRQEDSYEQYF. The CDR3 coding sequence is TGTGCCAGCACTAGACAGGAAGACTCCTACGAGCAGTACTTC.